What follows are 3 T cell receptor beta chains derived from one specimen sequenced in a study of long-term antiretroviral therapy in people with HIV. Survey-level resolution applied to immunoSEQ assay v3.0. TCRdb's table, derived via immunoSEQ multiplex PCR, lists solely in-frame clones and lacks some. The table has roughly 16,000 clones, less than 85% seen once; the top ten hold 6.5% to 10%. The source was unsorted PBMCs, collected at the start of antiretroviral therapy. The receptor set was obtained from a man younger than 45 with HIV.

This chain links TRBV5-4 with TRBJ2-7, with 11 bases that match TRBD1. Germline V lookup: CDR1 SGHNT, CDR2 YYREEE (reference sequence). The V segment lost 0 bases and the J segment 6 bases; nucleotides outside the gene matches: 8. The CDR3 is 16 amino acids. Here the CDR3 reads CASSLALGQGVGEQYF. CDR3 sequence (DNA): TGTGCCAGCAGCTTGGCTTTGGGACAGGGGGTAGGCGAGCAGTACTTC.

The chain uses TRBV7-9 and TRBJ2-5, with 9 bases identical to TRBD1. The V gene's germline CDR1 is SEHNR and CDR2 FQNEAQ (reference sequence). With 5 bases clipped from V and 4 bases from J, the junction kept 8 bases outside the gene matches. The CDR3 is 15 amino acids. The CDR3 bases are TGTGCCAGCAGCGCCAGACAGGGGGTGCGAGAGACCCAGTACTTC. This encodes CASSARQGVRETQYF.

The CDR3 loop reads CASSLARGLAGATDTQYF. DNA for the CDR3: TGTGCCAGCAGTTTAGCCCGAGGGCTAGCGGGAGCAACAGATACGCAGTATTTT. The genes are TRBV27 and TRBJ2-3; TRBD2 aligns across 10 bases. The ends lost 2 bases at V and 3 bases at J; junction bases unmatched: 11. Germline CDR1 reads MNHEY; CDR2 reads SMNVEV (reference sequence). The CDR3 runs to 18 residues.